Following are 22 T cell receptor beta chains from one sample sequenced in a study of cytomegalovirus exposure and HLA in healthy donors. The PCR was carried out with 60 Vbeta primers and 13 Jbeta primers. This table comes from immunoSEQ multiplex PCR, and its TCRdb copy is limited to in-frame clones, with some not included. Of around 100,000 clones in the sample, 70% to 75% were seen once. Material for sequencing was PBMCs. These receptors came from a woman between 18 and 29 years old in good health and CMV-seropositive.

The chain has TRBV9 and TRBJ2-3; 11 bases agree with TRBD2. The CDR3 sequence is 15 residues long. CDR1 SGDLS and CDR2 YYNGEE come from the germline V gene. With 5 bases clipped from V and 2 bases from J, the junction kept 4 bases outside the gene matches. The CDR3 region is CASSETSGVTDTQYF. CDR3 nucleotides: TGTGCCAGCAGTGAGACTAGCGGGGTCACAGATACGCAGTATTTT.

This clone appeared once. This rearrangement joins TRBV6-1 to TRBJ1-2, with D perhaps matching TRBD1 (5 bases). Germline assignment: CDR1 MNHNS and CDR2 SASEGT. The V and J ends lost 0 bases and 7 bases respectively, with 9 bases between them. The CDR3 has 13 amino acids. CDR3 in DNA: TGTGCCAGCAGTGAAGCCAGGGTGAGTGGCTACACCTTC. Translated, it gives CASSEARVSGYTF.

The chain employs TRBV27 and TRBJ2-7; D is perhaps TRBD1 (6 bases). Per the germline V gene, CDR1 is MNHEY and CDR2 is SMNVEV (reference sequence). The CDR3 extends over 17 amino acids. V was clipped by 5 bases and J by 0 bases, with 20 bases between them. This CDR3 is CASSPHPQGLHSYEQYF. The CDR3 DNA follows: TGTGCCAGCAGTCCCCACCCGCAGGGGTTACACTCCTACGAGCAGTACTTC.

The chain is built from TRBV9 and TRBJ2-1; possibly TRBD2 for D (6 bases). The germline gives CDR1 SGDLS, CDR2 YYNGEE. V lost 0 bases to trimming and J lost 3 bases, with 10 bases between them. The CDR3 runs to 15 residues. The CDR3 region has the DNA TGTGCCAGCAGCGTAGACCCGGGGGACTACAATGAGCAGTTCTTC. Translating it yields CASSVDPGDYNEQFF. Complete variable domain (other parts from reference TRBV9 and TRBJ2-1): DSGVTQTPKHLITATGQRVTLRCSPRSGDLSVYWYQQSLDQGLQFLIQYYNGEERAKGNILERFSAQQFPDLHSELNLSSLELGDSALYFCASSVDPGDYNEQFFGPGTRLTVL.

The chain joins TRBV11-2 to TRBJ2-3, with 7 positions matching TRBD1. Germline V CDR1 and CDR2: SGHAT, FQNNGV. The V and J ends lost 1 base and 1 base, in that order; junction bases with no gene match: 8. The CDR3 is 17 amino acids. Written as DNA, the CDR3 is TGTGCCAGCAGCTTAGGACCAGTCGGGACAGGCACAGATACGCAGTATTTT. Its protein is CASSLGPVGTGTDTQYF.

This clone showed up just a few times. The V and J genes are TRBV5-1 and TRBJ1-4; 8 nucleotides match TRBD1. With V trimmed by 4 bases and J by 0 bases, 5 bases remained unmatched. The CDR3 loop spans 16 amino acids. Germline V lookup: CDR1 SGHRS, CDR2 YFSETQ. The CDR3 is CASSPRQGTTNEKLFF. The CDR3 DNA reads TGCGCCAGCAGCCCTCGACAGGGGACAACTAATGAAAAACTGTTTTTT.

This clone was seen a handful of times. J is TRBJ2-1 and V is TRBV11-1; D not certain. Trimming cost V 5 bases and J 7 bases, with 9 bases left between them. Germline loops: CDR1 SGHAT, CDR2 FQDESV (reference sequence). This CDR3 has 12 amino acids. This chain's CDR3 is CASSHSSNEQFF. The CDR3 nucleotides are TGTGCCAGCAGCCACTCTTCTAATGAGCAGTTCTTC.

V gene TRBV27 combines with J gene TRBJ2-7; 13 bases fit TRBD2. The CDR3 extends over 17 amino acids. The V and J ends lost 5 bases and 0 bases, in that order; junction bases with no gene match: 7. CDR1 is MNHEY and CDR2 is SMNVEV in the germline V gene (reference sequence). The CDR3 nucleotides read TGTGCCAGCAGTCCGGGACTAGCGGGACGAAGCTCCTACGAGCAGTACTTC. Its translation: CASSPGLAGRSSYEQYF.

This chain links TRBV5-1 with TRBJ2-1; 11 bases align to TRBD2. Germline CDR1 SGHRS, CDR2 YFSETQ. The CDR3 covers 21 residues. V lost 0 bases to trimming and J lost 8 bases; unmatched junction nucleotides: 22. The CDR3 nucleotides are TGCGCCAGCAGCTTGGCCTGGTGGGGGAGTAGCGGGAGGGCCGCTCGGGATGAGCAGTTCTTC. This codes for CASSLAWWGSSGRAARDEQFF.

This clone has just a few counts. V is TRBV7-9 and J is TRBJ2-7; D gene uncertain. Between the trimmed V and J ends, which lost 5 bases and 7 bases, there was a span of 15 bases. This CDR3 comprises 13 residues. The germline V gene has CDR1 SEHNR and CDR2 FQNEAQ (reference sequence). The CDR3 nucleotides are TGTGCCAGCAGCCTAGGCGGCCCTCTAGAGCAGTACTTC. Translated, it gives CASSLGGPLEQYF. Combining the CDR3 with reference TRBV7-9 and TRBJ2-7 gives the whole variable domain DTGVSQNPRHKITKRGQNVTFRCDPISEHNRLYWYRQTLGQGPEFLTYFQNEAQLEKSRLLSDRFSAERPKGSFSTLEIQRTEQGDSAMYLCASSLGGPLEQYFGPGTRLTVT.

The chain couples TRBV5-5 to TRBJ2-2; TRBD2 agrees at 13 bases. Germline V CDR1 and CDR2: SGHKS, YYEKEE (reference sequence). This CDR3 has 17 amino acids. Germline trimming cut 0 bases from V and 6 bases from J; bases unmatched to any gene: 5. The CDR3 loop reads CASSLELAGGPAGELFF. The CDR3 DNA reads as TGTGCCAGCAGCTTGGAACTAGCGGGGGGGCCGGCCGGGGAGCTGTTTTTT. Using reference TRBV5-5 and TRBJ2-2 for the parts outside the CDR3, the full variable domain is DAGVTQSPTHLIKTRGQQVTLRCSPISGHKSVSWYQQVLGQGPQFIFQYYEKEERGRGNFPDRFSARQFPNYSSELNVNALLLGDSALYLCASSLELAGGPAGELFFGEGSRLTVL.

The sample holds a few counts of this clone. This chain links TRBV18 with TRBJ2-1; TRBD1 aligns across 7 bases. The CDR3 runs to 15 residues. With 1 base clipped from V and 7 bases from J, the junction kept 7 bases outside the gene matches. Germline CDR1 KGHSH, CDR2 LQKENI. For the CDR3, the DNA is TGTGCCAGCTCACCACTGAGACAGGGTGTAAATGAGCAGTTCTTC. Translating it yields CASSPLRQGVNEQFF. Supplemented by reference TRBV18 and TRBJ2-1, the full variable domain reads NAGVMQNPRHLVRRRGQEARLRCSPMKGHSHVYWYRQLPEEGLKFMVYLQKENIIDESGMPKERFSAEFPKEGPSILRIQQVVRGDSAAYFCASSPLRQGVNEQFFGPGTRLTVL.

V and J are TRBV6-4 and TRBJ2-2; 10 bases map to TRBD2. Germline CDR1 is MRHNA and CDR2 is SNTAGT. This CDR3 comprises 15 residues. Trimming removed 4 bases from V and 8 bases from J; junction bases left unmatched: 7. Written as DNA, the CDR3 is TGTGCCAGCAGTGTCCTAGCGGGGGAGCAAGGGGAGCTGTTTTTT. Its protein product is CASSVLAGEQGELFF.

The chain employs TRBV5-4 and TRBJ1-5; a possible D gene is TRBD1 (5 bases). Germline V lookup: CDR1 SGHNT, CDR2 YYREEE (reference sequence). This CDR3 is 14 amino acids long. V was trimmed by 2 bases and J by 2 bases, leaving 8 bases between them. The CDR3 DNA reads as TGTGCCAGCAGCTTATGGGGGGGCAATCAGCCCCAGCATTTT. This encodes CASSLWGGNQPQHF.

This sequence joins TRBV13 and TRBJ2-1, with 11 bases fitting TRBD2. The CDR3 length is 14 residues. Trimming cost V 7 bases and J 6 bases; bases outside gene matches: 5. The V gene's germline CDR1 is PRHDT and CDR2 FYEKMQ (reference sequence). CDR3 nucleotide sequence: TGTGCCAGCAATTCACTAGCGGGAGTCAATGAGCAGTTCTTC. It translates to CASNSLAGVNEQFF.

CDR3 DNA sequence: TGTGCCAGCAGCCCTAACTCGGACAGGGGGTTCGGAAACACCATATATTTT. Amino acids: CASSPNSDRGFGNTIYF. V is TRBV4-2 and J is TRBJ1-3; 10 nucleotides align to TRBD1. V shed 4 bases, J shed 4 bases, and the junction held 10 bases outside the gene matches. The CDR3 has 17 amino acids. From germline, CDR1 is LGHNA and CDR2 YNFKEQ.

The chain couples TRBV7-2 to TRBJ2-2; 7 bases fit TRBD2. This CDR3 is 16 amino acids long. J gave up 1 base and V 7 bases, and 9 bases lay outside the gene matches. Germline V gives CDR1 SGHTA, CDR2 FQGNSA. The CDR3 region has the DNA TGTGCCAGCAACCTATGGAGCGGGGTGAACACCGGGGAGCTGTTTTTT. It specifies CASNLWSGVNTGELFF.

This clone was found a few times. The chain has TRBV7-9 and TRBJ2-7, with 7 bases matching TRBD1. The V gene's germline CDR1 is SEHNR and CDR2 FQNEAQ (reference sequence). The CDR3 runs to 17 residues. The junction had 18 bases not matched to a gene; V was cut back by 5 bases and J by 5 bases. In nucleotides, the CDR3 is TGTGCCAGCAGCCTGGGACAGTGGGGTAGAGGATGGGACGAGCAGTACTTC. Translated, it gives CASSLGQWGRGWDEQYF.

The rearrangement joins TRBV7-9 to TRBJ1-1; 11 bases are shared with TRBD1. The CDR3 is 15 amino acids. Germline CDR1 and CDR2: SEHNR and FQNEAQ (reference sequence). The trim removed 2 bases at V and 5 bases at J, leaving 4 bases unmatched. The CDR3 coding sequence is TGTGCCAGCAGCTTACAAGGACAGGGGGCAACTGAAGCTTTCTTT. Residues: CASSLQGQGATEAFF.

V and J are TRBV5-1 and TRBJ1-1; 7 bases line up with TRBD1. CDR3 size: 14 residues. From germline, CDR1 is SGHRS and CDR2 YFSETQ. The V segment lost 1 base and the J segment 2 bases; nucleotides outside the gene matches: 2. Written as DNA, the CDR3 is TGCGCCAGCAGCTTGAGGGGGCCCAACACTGAAGCTTTCTTT. Protein sequence: CASSLRGPNTEAFF. Combining the CDR3 with reference TRBV5-1 and TRBJ1-1 gives the whole variable domain KAGVTQTPRYLIKTRGQQVTLSCSPISGHRSVSWYQQTPGQGLQFLFEYFSETQRNKGNFPGRFSGRQFSNSRSEMNVSTLELGDSALYLCASSLRGPNTEAFFGQGTRLTVV.

This clone was counted a few times. The chain couples TRBV6-5 to TRBJ1-4, with TRBD1 identical over 7 bases. The V gene's germline CDR1 is MNHEY and CDR2 SVGAGI. Trimming at V came to 4 bases and at J to 6 bases, leaving 8 bases not matched to a gene. This CDR3 spans 15 amino acids. The CDR3 nucleotides are TGTGCCAGCAGTTCCCGGACAGGAAATTATGAAAAACTGTTTTTT. It is translated as CASSSRTGNYEKLFF.

The gene calls are TRBV9 and TRBJ2-1; 7 bases match TRBD1. J gave up 3 bases and V 9 bases, and 3 bases lay outside the gene matches. The CDR3 extends over 12 amino acids. Germline V gives CDR1 SGDLS, CDR2 YYNGEE. The DNA for the CDR3 is TGTGCCACCCCAGGGGGCTACAATGAGCAGTTCTTC. This gives the protein CATPGGYNEQFF.